One and the same sample provided the 22 T cell receptor beta chains below, sequenced in a study of OX40 agonist ivuxolimab in advanced cancers. Using immunoSEQ multiplex PCR, the repertoire was profiled, and TCRdb retains in-frame clones only, with some absent. The data contain tens of thousands of clones, around 89% of them singletons. The source material was CD4+ or CD8+ T cells sorted from blood, sampled in a trial of the OX40 agonist ivuxolimab. Receptors were obtained from an adult with an advanced solid tumor such as melanoma, head and neck, liver or kidney cancer.

The chain is built from TRBV2 and TRBJ1-4, with D unresolved. The germline V and J ends were trimmed by 7 bases and 14 bases, with 14 bases remaining between them. CDR1 and CDR2 from the germline V gene are SNHLY and FYNNEI. The CDR3 is 11 amino acids. The CDR3 sequence: CASTGPRRLFF. The CDR3 coding sequence is TGTGCCAGCACCGGGCCCCGGCGGCTGTTTTTT.

This rearrangement joins TRBV7-9 to TRBJ2-3, with 8 nucleotides matching TRBD2. The CDR3 covers 15 residues. Germline CDR1 and CDR2: SEHNR and FQNEAQ (reference sequence). The J segment lost 1 base and the V segment lost 8 bases, leaving 8 bases of the junction unmatched. For the CDR3, the DNA is TGTGCCAGCGGCGGTCGGGAGGGTGGCACAGATACGCAGTATTTT. Translation: CASGGREGGTDTQYF.

The chain uses TRBV7-2 and TRBJ2-5, with 8 bases lining up with TRBD1. The CDR3 spans 13 residues. The V gene's germline CDR1 is SGHTA and CDR2 FQGNSA. The ends lost 1 base at V and 5 bases at J; junction bases unmatched: 0. CDR3 loop: CASSLGQGETQYF. The DNA of the CDR3 is TGTGCCAGCAGCTTAGGACAGGGGGAGACCCAGTACTTC.

The V gene is TRBV27, the J gene TRBJ1-1, with TRBD1 matching 7 bases. The CDR3 sequence is 14 residues long. Germline V gene lookup returns CDR1 MNHEY and CDR2 SMNVEV (reference sequence). J lost 9 bases, V lost 2 bases, and 9 bases had no gene match. The CDR3 region is CASSLARQGGKAFF. Written as DNA, the CDR3 is TGTGCCAGCAGTTTAGCCCGACAGGGCGGGAAAGCTTTCTTT.

This chain links TRBV19 with TRBJ2-1, with 12 bases aligning to TRBD2. CDR3 length: 16 residues. V lost 0 bases, J lost 10 bases, and 7 bases stayed unmatched. Germline CDR1 reads LNHDA; CDR2 reads SQIVND (reference sequence). CDR3 DNA sequence: TGTGCCAGTAGTATAGATTCTAGCGGGAGGGCCGGGGAGCAGTTCTTC. Its protein product is CASSIDSSGRAGEQFF.

The genes are TRBV2 and TRBJ1-4; a weak D match, TRBD1 (6 bases). V was pared by 0 bases and J by 7 bases, with 12 bases between. Germline V gene sequence: CDR1 SNHLY, CDR2 FYNNEI. This CDR3 has 15 residues. CDR3 DNA: TGTGCCAGCAGTGAAGCGCTACAGGGAGGTGAAAAACTGTTTTTT. Protein: CASSEALQGGEKLFF. Using reference TRBV2 and TRBJ1-4 for the parts outside the CDR3, the full variable domain is EPEVTQTPSHQVTQMGQEVILRCVPISNHLYFYWYRQILGQKVEFLVSFYNNEISEKSEIFDDQFSVERPDGSNFTLKIRSTKLEDSAMYFCASSEALQGGEKLFFGSGTQLSVL.

The chain couples TRBV10-3 to TRBJ2-3; D is unresolved. The CDR3 runs 14 residues. Germline assignment: CDR1 ENHRY and CDR2 SYGVKD. With 1 base removed from V and 1 base from J, the gap between germline ends came to 6 bases. For the CDR3, the DNA is TGTGCCATCAGTGAGTTCCAGGGCACAGATACGCAGTATTTT. This encodes CAISEFQGTDTQYF.

This clone has just one count. CDR3: CASMSGTGELFF. CDR3 bases: TGTGCCAGCATGAGTGGCACCGGGGAGCTGTTTTTT. The chain is built from TRBV28 and TRBJ2-2; D remains unclear. V lost 7 bases and J lost 4, with 7 bases in between. The germline gives CDR1 MDHEN, CDR2 SYDVKM. This CDR3 contains 12 residues.

V is TRBV11-3 and J is TRBJ2-3; 8 positions agree with TRBD2. The V gene's germline CDR1 is SGHNT and CDR2 YENEEA. The ends lost 5 bases at V and 3 bases at J; junction bases unmatched: 1. The CDR3 is 13 residues long. In DNA form, the CDR3 reads TGTGCCAGCAGCCGGGGGGGGACAGATACGCAGTATTTT. Translation gives CASSRGGTDTQYF. Based on the CDR3 plus reference TRBV11-3 and TRBJ2-3, the full variable domain is EAGVVQSPRYKIIEKKQPVAFWCNPISGHNTLYWYLQNLGQGPELLIRYENEEAVDDSQLPKDRFSAERLKGVDSTLKIQPAELGDSAVYLCASSRGGTDTQYFGPGTRLTVL.

CDR3 sequence: CARSPTERGGRQETQYF. As DNA, the CDR3 is TGTGCCAGAAGCCCTACGGAGCGGGGGGGTAGGCAAGAGACCCAGTACTTC. The V gene is TRBV5-3, the J gene TRBJ2-5, with TRBD2 matching 10 bases. TRBV5-3 is reported as an ORF; its role is uncertain. This CDR3 region has 17 residues. Trimming cost V 4 bases and J 2 bases; bases outside gene matches: 11.

CDR3 coding DNA: TGTGCCAGCAGTGCATGGGGGGAGCAGTACTTC. Translating it yields CASSAWGEQYF. V and J are TRBV6-6 and TRBJ2-7; the D gene could be TRBD1 or TRBD2 (5 bases each). Trimming pared 5 bases from V and 7 bases from J, leaving 9 bases between. The CDR3 covers 11 residues. CDR1 MNHNY and CDR2 SVGAGI come from the germline V gene (reference sequence).

The chain combines TRBV5-6 with TRBJ2-1; a weak D match, TRBD1 (5 bases). This CDR3 region has 12 residues. The germline V gene has CDR1 SGHDT and CDR2 YYEEEE. Trimming took 4 bases from V and 4 from J, leaving 6 bases between them. CDR3 sequence reads: CASSRTYNEQFF. In DNA, the CDR3 is TGTGCCAGCAGCCGGACATACAATGAGCAGTTCTTC. Full variable domain (outside the CDR3, taken from reference TRBV5-6 and TRBJ2-1): DAGVTQSPTHLIKTRGQQVTLRCSPKSGHDTVSWYQQALGQGPQFIFQYYEEEERQRGNFPDRFSGHQFPNYSSELNVNALLLGDSALYLCASSRTYNEQFFGPGTRLTVL.

The chain joins TRBV18 to TRBJ1-2, with 8 positions matching TRBD1. Per germline, CDR1 KGHSH and CDR2 LQKENI. V dropped 4 bases and J dropped 0; count of bases not matched to a gene: 4. The CDR3 has 15 amino acids. The CDR3 DNA sequence: TGTGCCAGCTCACGCGGACAGGGATCTAACTATGGCTACACCTTC. As protein: CASSRGQGSNYGYTF. Based on the CDR3 plus reference TRBV18 and TRBJ1-2, the full variable domain is NAGVMQNPRHLVRRRGQEARLRCSPMKGHSHVYWYRQLPEEGLKFMVYLQKENIIDESGMPKERFSAEFPKEGPSILRIQQVVRGDSAAYFCASSRGQGSNYGYTFGSGTRLTVV.

The rearrangement links TRBV9 to TRBJ1-2; D unresolved. V was shortened by 0 bases and J by 1 base, with 10 bases between the two germline ends. Germline values: CDR1 SGDLS, CDR2 YYNGEE. The CDR3 extends over 15 amino acids. CDR3 coding DNA: TGTGCCAGCAGCGTAGAGGACCGAGATAACTATGGCTACACCTTC. This translates into CASSVEDRDNYGYTF.

This clone turned up a few times. At one end the junction does not follow the germline gene, possibly because of a read error. This sequence joins TRBV6-5 and TRBJ1-1, with 8 nucleotides matching TRBD1. CDR3 size: 11 residues. The germline gives CDR1 MNHEY, CDR2 SVGAGI. The CDR3 region has the DNA TGTGCCAGCAGCCTCGGACAGGGTCTAATCTTT. Protein sequence: CASSLGQGLIF.

V and J are TRBV5-4 and TRBJ2-5; D possibly corresponds to TRBD1 (6 bases). The germline V and J ends were trimmed by 6 bases and 3 bases, with 12 bases remaining between them. Per the germline V gene, CDR1 is SGHNT and CDR2 is YYREEE (reference sequence). This CDR3 has 13 residues. CDR3 loop: CASTTGLEETQYF. CDR3 nucleotides: TGTGCCAGCACAACAGGGTTAGAAGAGACCCAGTACTTC.

This rearrangement joins TRBV11-1 to TRBJ2-5; 7 nucleotides align to TRBD2. Per the germline V gene, CDR1 is SGHAT and CDR2 is FQDESV (reference sequence). This CDR3 is 15 amino acids long. Trimming took 4 bases from V and 2 from J; bases not matched to a gene: 7. CDR3 sequence (DNA): TGTGCCAGCAGCTCACCCTCGGGGGGTCAAGAGACCCAGTACTTC. It codes for CASSSPSGGQETQYF.

The chain carries TRBV5-1 and TRBJ2-1, with D perhaps TRBD2 (6 bases). CDR3 size: 19 residues. The germline gives CDR1 SGHRS, CDR2 YFSETQ. Trimming cost V 1 base and J 8 bases, with 28 bases left between them. The CDR3 region is CASSLRGGFSGTTIDEQFF. The CDR3 nucleotides are TGCGCCAGCAGCTTGAGGGGAGGTTTCTCCGGTACTACAATTGATGAGCAGTTCTTC.

The J gene is TRBJ2-3, the V gene TRBV18; 10 bases are a match to TRBD1. With V trimmed by 8 bases and J by 3 bases, 5 bases remained unmatched. Germline V gene data show CDR1 as KGHSH and CDR2 as LQKENI. The CDR3 consists of 14 residues. The CDR3 DNA is TGTGCCAGCCGACCGGGACAGGGGACAGATACGCAGTATTTT. Amino acids: CASRPGQGTDTQYF.

The V and J genes are TRBV6-1 and TRBJ1-5, with a tentative D call TRBD1 (6 bases). This CDR3 comprises 17 residues. V dropped 0 bases and J dropped 2 bases, with 14 bases sitting between them. The V gene's germline CDR1 is MNHNS and CDR2 SASEGT. The CDR3 reads CASSEAGGRLGNQPQHF. The CDR3 bases are TGTGCCAGCAGTGAAGCCGGGGGGCGACTTGGCAATCAGCCCCAGCATTTT.

This clone has only one observation. This sequence joins TRBV6-5 and TRBJ1-2, with 7 positions matching TRBD1. V shed 5 bases, J shed 8 bases, and the junction held 11 bases outside the gene matches. The CDR3 extends over 14 amino acids. CDR1 and CDR2 (germline): MNHEY, SVGAGI. DNA of the CDR3: TGTGCCAGCAGTACACGACAGGGTGGGAACGGCTACACCTTC. Its protein product is CASSTRQGGNGYTF.

This rearrangement joins TRBV6-6 to TRBJ1-3; D not resolved. Trimming left V 6 bases short and J 0 bases short, with 3 bases between. In germline, CDR1 is MNHNY, CDR2 SVGAGI (reference sequence). The CDR3 sequence is 12 residues long. CDR3 residues: CASRNSGNTIYF. CDR3 nucleotides: TGTGCCAGCAGGAACTCTGGAAACACCATATATTTT.